The rows below give T cell receptor beta chains drawn from one sample of a study of blood T cell repertoires in COVID-19. The assay was immunoSEQ multiplex PCR, and TCRdb's table has in-frame clones only and misses some. The data show tens of thousands of clones, about 90% seen once. Sample: peripheral blood. The receptors stem from a woman at least 80 years old with COVID-19, enrolled during active disease. Each CDR3 is given with its conserved first and last residue. D genes are given only for firm matches. Clone size, where shown, is once, few, many, or a class for clones that have expanded.

J | size | V | D | CDR3 | DNA
TRBJ2-5 | . | TRBV5-4 | TRBD2 | CASSLGAGGHQETQYF | TGTGCCAGCTCTCTGGGGGCGGGGGGGCACCAAGAGACCCAGTACTTC
TRBJ2-3 | . | TRBV13 | TRBD1 | CASSSAGGSGTQYF | TGTGCCAGCAGCTCAGCAGGGGGCTCTGGAACGCAGTATTTT
TRBJ1-2 | . | TRBV7-2 | TRBD1 | CASSMPQGGDGYTF | TGTGCCAGCAGCATGCCACAGGGGGGGGATGGCTACACCTTC
TRBJ1-2 | . | TRBV11-2 | . | CASSRGSTNYGYTF | TGTGCCAGCAGCCGAGGTTCGACTAACTATGGCTACACCTTC
TRBJ1-1 | . | TRBV5-1 | . | CASSTRVTNTEAFF | TGCGCCAGCAGCACCAGGGTTACGAACACTGAAGCTTTCTTT
TRBJ1-1 | once | TRBV3-1/TRBV3-2 | . | CASSYNTGSNAEAFF | TGTGCCAGCAGCTATAATACAGGGTCGAACGCTGAAGCTTTCTTT
TRBJ1-1 | few | TRBV29-1 | TRBD1 | CSAMGQHMNTEAFF | TGCAGCGCTATGGGACAGCACATGAACACTGAAGCTTTCTTT
TRBJ1-2 | . | TRBV27 | TRBD1 | CASSPGQILNYGYTF | TGTGCCAGCAGTCCGGGACAGATACTTAACTATGGCTACACCTTC
TRBJ1-5 | . | TRBV20-1 | TRBD1 | CSASLNTGDQPQHF | TGCAGTGCTAGTCTGAACACAGGGGACCAGCCCCAGCATTTT
TRBJ2-7 | . | TRBV28 | . | CASHSGMGYEQYF | TGTGCCAGTCACTCGGGAATGGGTTACGAGCAGTACTTC
TRBJ1-1 | . | TRBV5-1 | . | CASSLGALNRNTEAFF | TGCGCCAGCAGCTTGGGGGCTTTAAACAGGAACACTGAAGCTTTCTTT
TRBJ2-2 | . | TRBV28 | . | CASSRLRGGELFF | TGTGCCAGCAGCCGCCTCAGAGGCGGGGAGCTGTTTTTT
TRBJ1-2 | . | TRBV19 | . | CASVGDQRRAYGYTF | TGTGCCAGTGTTGGAGACCAAAGGCGGGCTTATGGCTACACCTTC
TRBJ1-2 | . | TRBV6-6 | TRBD1 | CASSYSGTGFHYGYTF | TGTGCCAGCAGTTACTCCGGGACAGGGTTCCACTATGGCTACACCTTC
TRBJ1-3 | . | TRBV6-5 | TRBD1 | CASRSGGTGNTIYF | TGTGCCAGCAGGTCAGGGGGCACTGGAAACACCATATATTTT
TRBJ2-1 | . | TRBV6-5 | TRBD2 | CASSMAGVSYNEQFF | TGTGCCAGCTCCATGGCGGGAGTATCCTACAATGAGCAGTTCTTC
TRBJ1-1 | . | TRBV6-2/TRBV6-3 | . | CASSWAGVIAEAFF | TGTGCCAGCAGTTGGGCCGGTGTAATCGCTGAAGCTTTCTTT
TRBJ2-3 | . | TRBV6-4 | TRBD1 | CASRGTDSLQDTQYF | TGTGCCAGCAGAGGGACAGACTCACTGCAAGATACGCAGTATTTT
TRBJ2-2 | once | TRBV6-4 | TRBD2 | CASSALSGANTGELFF | TGTGCCAGCAGTGCCCTCAGCGGGGCGAACACCGGGGAGCTGTTTTTT
TRBJ2-7 | once | TRBV27 | TRBD2 | CASSPTSGSSYEQYF | TGTGCCAGCAGCCCGACTAGCGGGAGCTCCTACGAGCAGTACTTC
TRBJ2-3 | . | TRBV28 | TRBD1 | CASRDRDRGRRQYF | TGTGCCAGCAGGGACCGGGACAGGGGGCGCCGGCAGTATTTT
TRBJ2-7 | once | TRBV18 | TRBD1 | CASSLGQGTYEQYF | TGTGCCAGCTCACTGGGACAGGGAACCTACGAGCAGTACTTC
TRBJ2-5 | . | TRBV27 | TRBD2 | CASSKGLAGAQETQYF | TGTGCCAGCAGTAAAGGACTAGCGGGGGCCCAAGAGACCCAGTACTTC
TRBJ1-1 | . | TRBV4-2 | TRBD1 | CASSQDQGAEAFF | TGTGCCAGCAGCCAAGATCAGGGGGCTGAAGCTTTCTTT
TRBJ2-7 | . | TRBV5-1 | TRBD1 | CASSLGQGYLSYEQYF | TGCGCCAGCAGCTTGGGACAGGGTTACCTATCCTACGAGCAGTACTTC
TRBJ1-1 | . | TRBV18 | . | CASSPLPDTEAFF | TGTGCCAGCTCACCCCTCCCGGACACTGAAGCTTTCTTT
TRBJ2-6 | . | TRBV29-1 | TRBD1 | CSPKMPGQGPSGANVLTF | TGCAGCCCCAAAATGCCGGGACAGGGGCCGTCTGGGGCCAACGTCCTGACTTTC
TRBJ1-5 | . | TRBV7-2 | . | CASTWAPNQPQHF | TGTGCCAGCACTTGGGCCCCAAATCAGCCCCAGCATTTT
TRBJ1-2 | . | TRBV10-2 | . | CASRDKGPEPHTNYGYTF | TGCGCCAGCAGAGACAAGGGGCCCGAACCACACACTAACTATGGCTACACCTTC
TRBJ1-2 | . | TRBV5-4 | TRBD1 | CASSLPGTESNYGYTF | TGTGCCAGCAGCTTACCTGGGACAGAATCTAACTATGGCTACACCTTC
TRBJ2-7 | . | TRBV2 | . | CASTGSHRYEQYF | TGTGCCAGCACTGGTAGCCATAGGTACGAGCAGTACTTC
TRBJ1-2 | few | TRBV6-5 | . | CASSYTHWARDGYTF | TGTGCCAGCAGTTACACCCATTGGGCTCGAGATGGCTACACCTTC
TRBJ2-1 | . | TRBV7-7 | TRBD2 | CASSLVAGATNEQFF | TGTGCTAGCAGCTTAGTAGCGGGAGCGACCAATGAGCAGTTCTTC
TRBJ1-1 | few | TRBV30 | . | CAWSAGQWMAEAFF | TGTGCCTGGAGTGCTGGACAGTGGATGGCTGAAGCTTTCTTT
TRBJ1-4 | . | TRBV18 | TRBD1 | CASSPPKGAIATNEKLFF | TGTGCCAGCTCACCACCGAAGGGGGCGATTGCAACTAATGAAAAACTGTTTTTT
TRBJ1-5 | few | TRBV7-2 | TRBD1 | CASSLDESQGVNQPQHF | TGTGCCAGCAGCTTAGATGAGTCACAGGGGGTCAATCAGCCCCAGCATTTT
TRBJ1-6 | once | TRBV5-1 | TRBD1 | CASSPRQGVYNSPLHF | TGCGCCAGCAGCCCCCGACAGGGAGTCTATAATTCACCCCTCCACTTT
TRBJ1-4 | few | TRBV7-9 | TRBD1 | CASSPPGQGAFGWDEKLFF | TGTGCCAGCAGCCCACCGGGACAGGGGGCTTTCGGTTGGGATGAAAAACTGTTTTTT
TRBJ2-1 | few | TRBV19 | . | CASSTGVGGLQEQFF | TGTGCCAGTAGTACAGGGGTTGGAGGCCTCCAAGAGCAGTTCTTC
TRBJ1-6 | . | TRBV4-1 | . | CASSQEGQLNSPLHF | TGCGCCAGCAGCCAAGAGGGCCAGTTAAATTCACCCCTCCACTTT